This paragraph reports one T cell receptor beta chain. Its target is not known. This CDR3 has 14 amino acids. The V gene's germline CDR1 is KGHSH and CDR2 LQKENI. The junction had 6 bases not matched to a gene; V was cut back by 3 bases and J by 6 bases. This sample is drawn from a study of beta chain features in type 1 diabetes. Study-level background: In all, around 100,000,000 sorted cells from all samples were analyzed.

Study-wide results and limits: Insertions were fewer and deletions more numerous at VDJ junctions in type 1 diabetes patients. A greater similarity of naive, central memory and Treg TCRB repertoires was seen among patients than among healthy donors. TCRB CDR3s from Type 1 diabetes patients were moderately but significantly shorter in all four CD4+ subsets.

Reverse transcription of all isolated RNA meant that expressed TCRB transcripts were sequenced. Some 4 million reads were obtained on average from naive, central memory and regulatory T cell samples. TCRdb's table, derived via immunoSEQ multiplex PCR, lists solely in-frame clones and lacks some. The sample records hundreds of thousands of clones, about an eighth being singletons. The source of this sequence is a man aged 18 to 30 with type 1 diabetes. Sequencing was done on a sample of naive CD4+ T cells from blood. The rearrangement uses TRBV18 and TRBJ2-7, with 9 bases that match TRBD1. Here the CDR3 DNA reads TGTGCCAGCTCACCGGACAGGGGAAGCGGCGAGCAGTACTTC. Residues: CASSPDRGSGEQYF.